This TCR beta chain derives from a study of early T cells in non-severe SARS-CoV-2 infection. V shed 5 bases, J shed 4 bases, and the junction held 6 bases outside the gene matches. CDR3 length equals 15 residues. Germline loops: CDR1 SGHTA, CDR2 FQGNSA. MiXCR, applied by TCRdb to the 5' RACE reads, yields one record per CDR3 protein. The data show tens of thousands of distinct CDR3 sequences, over 4.5% seen once. Many counts were recorded for this clonotype. Here the sequenced sample was whole blood, taken at baseline. This sequence originates from an adult who was a healthcare worker with PCR-confirmed SARS-CoV-2 infection or an uninfected control (not recorded which). V is TRBV7-2 and J is TRBJ2-2, with 8 positions matching TRBD1. This CDR3 is CASSLRTGSTGELFF. In nucleotides, the CDR3 is TGTGCCAGCAGCCTAAGGACAGGGAGCACCGGGGAGCTGTTTTTT.